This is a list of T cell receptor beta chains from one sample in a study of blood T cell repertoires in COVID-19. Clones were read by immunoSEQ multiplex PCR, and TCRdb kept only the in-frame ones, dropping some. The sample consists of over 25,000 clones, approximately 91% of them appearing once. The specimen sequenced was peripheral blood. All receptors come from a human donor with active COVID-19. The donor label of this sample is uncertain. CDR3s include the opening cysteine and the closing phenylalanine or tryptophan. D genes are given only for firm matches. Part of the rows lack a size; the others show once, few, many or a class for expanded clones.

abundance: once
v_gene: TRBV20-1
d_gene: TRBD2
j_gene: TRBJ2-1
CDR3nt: TGCAGTGCTCCCAGCGGGAGGGGGCAGTTCTTC
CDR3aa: CSAPSGRGQFF

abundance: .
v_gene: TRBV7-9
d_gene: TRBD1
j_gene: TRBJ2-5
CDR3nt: TGTGCCAGCGCAAACGGGGGACAGGGGGTGTTAGGGACCCAGTACTTC
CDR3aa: CASANGGQGVLGTQYF

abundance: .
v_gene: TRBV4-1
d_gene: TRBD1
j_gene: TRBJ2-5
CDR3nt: TGCGCCAGCAGCCAAGATCAGGGGGCGAGGTTTGAGACCCAGTACTTC
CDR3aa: CASSQDQGARFETQYF

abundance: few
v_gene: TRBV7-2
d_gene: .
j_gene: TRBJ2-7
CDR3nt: TGTGCCAGCAGCCCCGCACAGGGCCCCTACGAGCAGTACTTC
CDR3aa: CASSPAQGPYEQYF

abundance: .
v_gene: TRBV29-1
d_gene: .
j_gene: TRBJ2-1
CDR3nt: TGCAGCGTTGAAGTTGAGCGGAGCTACAATGAGCAGTTCTTC
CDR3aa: CSVEVERSYNEQFF

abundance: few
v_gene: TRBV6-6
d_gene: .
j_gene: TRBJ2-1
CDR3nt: TGTGCCAGCAGTTATAGGCTCGACAAGAATGAGCAGTTCTTC
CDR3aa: CASSYRLDKNEQFF

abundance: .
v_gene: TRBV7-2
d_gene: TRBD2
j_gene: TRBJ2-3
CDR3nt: TGTGCCAGCAGCTCCCGACTAGCGGGCCGCACAGATACGCAGTATTTT
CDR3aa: CASSSRLAGRTDTQYF

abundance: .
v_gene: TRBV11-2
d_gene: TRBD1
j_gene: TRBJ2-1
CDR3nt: TGTGCCAGCAGCTTAGTTCGGACAGGCGACAATGAGCAGTTCTTC
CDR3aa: CASSLVRTGDNEQFF

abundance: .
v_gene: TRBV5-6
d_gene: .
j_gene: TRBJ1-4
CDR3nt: TGTGCCAGCAGCCAAGATGGCGGGGGACTGTTTTTT
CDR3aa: CASSQDGGGLFF

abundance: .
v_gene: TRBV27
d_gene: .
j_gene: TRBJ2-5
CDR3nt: TGTGCCAGGATTACGCGGGGTGTGGAGACCCAGTACTTC
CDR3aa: CARITRGVETQYF

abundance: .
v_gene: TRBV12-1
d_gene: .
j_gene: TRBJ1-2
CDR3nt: .
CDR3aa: CASSWGQGARIDYGYTF

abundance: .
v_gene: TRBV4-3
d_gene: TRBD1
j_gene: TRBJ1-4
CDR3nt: TGCGCCAGCAGCCAAGAATGGGACAGGGGCCACCCAACTAATGAAAAACTGTTTTTT
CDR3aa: CASSQEWDRGHPTNEKLFF

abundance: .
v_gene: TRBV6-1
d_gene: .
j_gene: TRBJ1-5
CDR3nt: TGTGCCAGCAGTGAAGGCAGTAATCAGCCCCAGCATTTT
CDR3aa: CASSEGSNQPQHF

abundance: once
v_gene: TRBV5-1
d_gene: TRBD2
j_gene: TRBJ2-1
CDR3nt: TGCGCCAGCAGTTCTAGCGGCGACTACAATGAGCAGTTCTTC
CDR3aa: CASSSSGDYNEQFF

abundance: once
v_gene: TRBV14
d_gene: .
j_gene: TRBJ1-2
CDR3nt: TGTGCCAGCAGCCAAGTGGGCAACTATGGCTACACCTTC
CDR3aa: CASSQVGNYGYTF

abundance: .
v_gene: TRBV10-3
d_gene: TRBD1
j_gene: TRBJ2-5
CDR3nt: TGTGCCATCAGTACAGGGGAAGAGACCCAGTACTTC
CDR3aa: CAISTGEETQYF

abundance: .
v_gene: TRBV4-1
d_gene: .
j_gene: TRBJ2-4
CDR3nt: TGCGCCAGCAGCCAAGTCGGGCGGGTAGTCTTC
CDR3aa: CASSQVGRVVF

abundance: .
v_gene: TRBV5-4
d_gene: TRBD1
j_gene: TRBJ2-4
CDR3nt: TGTGCCAGCAGCCCTGGGCGGCAGGGGGATCTTATAAACATTCAGTACTTC
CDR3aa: CASSPGRQGDLINIQYF

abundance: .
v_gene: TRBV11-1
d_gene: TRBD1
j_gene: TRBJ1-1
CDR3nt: TGTGCCAGCAGCCAAGGGGGCCCGAACACTGAAGCTTTCTTT
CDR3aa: CASSQGGPNTEAFF

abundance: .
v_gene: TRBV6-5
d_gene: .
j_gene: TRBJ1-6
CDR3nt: TGTGCCAGCAGTTACATCGTGGCAGGAGGGGCCCTCCACTTT
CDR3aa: CASSYIVAGGALHF

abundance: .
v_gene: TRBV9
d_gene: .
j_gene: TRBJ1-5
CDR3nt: TGTGCCAGCAGCGTAGACGGTAATCAGCCCCAGCATTTT
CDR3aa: CASSVDGNQPQHF

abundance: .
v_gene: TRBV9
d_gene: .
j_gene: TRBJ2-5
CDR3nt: TGTGCCAGCAGCAGGGGGGGACTTAAAGGAGAGACCCAGTACTTC
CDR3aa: CASSRGGLKGETQYF

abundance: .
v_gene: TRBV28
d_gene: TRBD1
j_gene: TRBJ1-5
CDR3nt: TGTGCCAGCAGTTCCGGACAGGGGAGCAATCAGCCCCAGCATTTT
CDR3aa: CASSSGQGSNQPQHF

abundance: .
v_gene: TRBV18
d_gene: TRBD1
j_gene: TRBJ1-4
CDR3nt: TGTGCCAGCTCACCCTCGACAGGGTACGAAAAACTGTTTTTT
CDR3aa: CASSPSTGYEKLFF

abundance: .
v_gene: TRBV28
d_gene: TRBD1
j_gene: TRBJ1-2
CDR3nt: TGTGCCAGCAGTCTGACAGGGGGCTGGGGCTACACCTTC
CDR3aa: CASSLTGGWGYTF

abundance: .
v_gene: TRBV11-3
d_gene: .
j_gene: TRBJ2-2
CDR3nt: TGTGCCAGCAGCTCCGGGACTCCGTCACATGACGGGGAGCTGTTTTTT
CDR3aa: CASSSGTPSHDGELFF

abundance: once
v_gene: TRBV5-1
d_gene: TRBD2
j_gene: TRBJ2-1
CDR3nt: TGCGCCAGCAGCCCCAATTTGCGGGAGGATAGGCAGCAGTTCTTC
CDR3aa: CASSPNLREDRQQFF

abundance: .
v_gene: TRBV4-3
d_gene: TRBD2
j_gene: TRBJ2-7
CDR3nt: TGCGCCAGCAGCCAGGCTTTAGCGGGGACCTACGAGCAGTACTTC
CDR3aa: CASSQALAGTYEQYF

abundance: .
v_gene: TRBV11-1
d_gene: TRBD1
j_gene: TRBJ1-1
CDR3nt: TGTGCCAGCAGCTTAGGGGACAGGAACACTGAAGCTTTCTTT
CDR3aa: CASSLGDRNTEAFF

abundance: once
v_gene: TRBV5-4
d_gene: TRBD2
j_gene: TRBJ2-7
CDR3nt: TGTGCCAGCAGCTTTTTAAGCGGGGGTCTCGACGAGCAGTACTTC
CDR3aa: CASSFLSGGLDEQYF

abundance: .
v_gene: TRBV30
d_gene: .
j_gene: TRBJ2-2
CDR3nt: TGTGCCTGGCACCCCCCGGGAGTGAACACCGGGGAGCTGTTTTTT
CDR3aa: CAWHPPGVNTGELFF

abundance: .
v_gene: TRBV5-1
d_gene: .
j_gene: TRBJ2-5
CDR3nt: TGCGCCAGCAGCCCAAATGTGGGGGCCCAGGAGACCCAGTACTTC
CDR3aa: CASSPNVGAQETQYF

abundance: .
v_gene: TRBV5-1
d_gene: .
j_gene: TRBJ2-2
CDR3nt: TGCGCCAGCAGCTTGGAGGGGCTGAACACCGGGGAGCTGTTTTTT
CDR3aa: CASSLEGLNTGELFF

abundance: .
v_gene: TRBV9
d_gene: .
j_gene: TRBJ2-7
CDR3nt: TGTGCCAGCAGCGTAGCTGGGGCTTCCTACGAGCAGTACTTC
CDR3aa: CASSVAGASYEQYF

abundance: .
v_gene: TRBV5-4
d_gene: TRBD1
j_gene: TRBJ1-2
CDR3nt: TGTGCCAGCAGCTTGGAGTCCCAGGGGGCCTATGGCTACACCTTC
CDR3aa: CASSLESQGAYGYTF

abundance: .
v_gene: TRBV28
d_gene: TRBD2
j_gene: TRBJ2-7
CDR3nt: TGTGCCAGCAGTTTATTAAACCCGGGAGGCTCCTACGAGCAGTACTTC
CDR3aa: CASSLLNPGGSYEQYF

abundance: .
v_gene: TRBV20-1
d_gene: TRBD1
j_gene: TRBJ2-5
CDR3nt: TGCAGTGCTAGTACGGCAGGGGGCTTCCAAGAGACCCAGTACTTC
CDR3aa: CSASTAGGFQETQYF

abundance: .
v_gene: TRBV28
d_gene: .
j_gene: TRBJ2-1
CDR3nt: TGTGCCAGCAGTTTGCGTGAGCAGTTCTTC
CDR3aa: CASSLREQFF

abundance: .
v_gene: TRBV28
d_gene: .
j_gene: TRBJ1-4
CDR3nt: TGTGCCAGCAGTCTCCCCGGGGGGGGCGATGAAAAACTGTTTTTT
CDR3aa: CASSLPGGGDEKLFF

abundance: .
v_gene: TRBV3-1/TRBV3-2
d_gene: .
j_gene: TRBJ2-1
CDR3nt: TGTGCCAGCAGCCCGGGTCAGGGCCCCGCGGAGCAGTTCTTC
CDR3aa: CASSPGQGPAEQFF

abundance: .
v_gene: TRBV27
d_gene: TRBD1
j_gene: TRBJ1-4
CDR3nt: TGTGCCAGCAGTTTTACATTTGGACAGGGGATTGGAACTAATGAAAAACTGTTTTTT
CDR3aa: CASSFTFGQGIGTNEKLFF

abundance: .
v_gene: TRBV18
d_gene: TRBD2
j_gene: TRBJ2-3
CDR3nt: TGTGCCAGCTCACCACCATCTGGGCGGGCGGGAGGCTACACAGATACGCAGTATTTT
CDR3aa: CASSPPSGRAGGYTDTQYF

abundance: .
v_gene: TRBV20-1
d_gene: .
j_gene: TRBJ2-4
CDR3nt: TGCAGTGCTAGTCTAACAGCCAAAAACATTCAGTACTTC
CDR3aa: CSASLTAKNIQYF

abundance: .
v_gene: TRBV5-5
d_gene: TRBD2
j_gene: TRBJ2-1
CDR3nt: TGTGCCAGCAGCCTCTTGGCTAGCGGGAGATTGACCAATGAGCAGTTCTTC
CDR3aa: CASSLLASGRLTNEQFF

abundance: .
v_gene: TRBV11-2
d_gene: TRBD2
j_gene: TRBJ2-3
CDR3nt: TGTGCCAGCACCGAGACTAGCGGGGGCCTCACAGATACGCAGTATTTT
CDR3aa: CASTETSGGLTDTQYF

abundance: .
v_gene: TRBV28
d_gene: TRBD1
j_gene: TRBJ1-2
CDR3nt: TGTGCCAGCAGGCCCGGGACAGGGGGCGCGGGAGGCTACACCTTC
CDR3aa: CASRPGTGGAGGYTF

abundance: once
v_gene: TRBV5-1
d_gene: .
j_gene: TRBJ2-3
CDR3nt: TGCGCCAGCAGCTTGGGCCCTTTATCCAGTACAGATACGCAGTATTTT
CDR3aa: CASSLGPLSSTDTQYF

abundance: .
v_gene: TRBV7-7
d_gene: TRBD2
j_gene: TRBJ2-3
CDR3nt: TGTGCCAGCAGCTACGGACTAGCGGGAGGAGCAGATACGCAGTATTTT
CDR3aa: CASSYGLAGGADTQYF

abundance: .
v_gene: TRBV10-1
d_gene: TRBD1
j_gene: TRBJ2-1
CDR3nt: TGCGCCAGCAGTTCCGGGACAGGGAATCGGCAGTTCTTC
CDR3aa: CASSSGTGNRQFF

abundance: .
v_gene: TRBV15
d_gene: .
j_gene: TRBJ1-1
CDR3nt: TGTGCCACCAGCAGAGATAGAGGGAATCGAGTAGCTTTCTTT
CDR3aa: CATSRDRGNRVAFF

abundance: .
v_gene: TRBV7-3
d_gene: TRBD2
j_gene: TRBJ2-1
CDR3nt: TGTGCCAGCAGCCCGGGACTAGCGGGTAGTGAGCAGTTCTTC
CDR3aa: CASSPGLAGSEQFF

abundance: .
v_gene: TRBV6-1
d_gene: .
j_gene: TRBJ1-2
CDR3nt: TGTGCCAGCAGTGAATGGGGGCAAGTCTATGGCTACACCTTC
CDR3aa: CASSEWGQVYGYTF

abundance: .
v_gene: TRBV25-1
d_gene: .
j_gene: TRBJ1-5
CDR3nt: TGTGCCAGCAGTGGGACAGAAAGCAATCAGCCCCAGCATTTT
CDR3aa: CASSGTESNQPQHF